This T cell receptor (beta chain) came from a study of human T cells and chemical hapten exposure. Study as a whole: There were per-sample TCR yield variations, arising mainly from small pooled library volume differences.

Treatment of the sample: therapeutic diphenylcyclopropenone sensitization with weekly scalp DPC. The study's library attached unique molecular identifiers to single cDNA molecules. MiXCR, run by TCRdb on the reads, gives a single entry per CDR3 protein. The data show more than 550 distinct CDR3 sequences, roughly 98% seen once. This sequence originates from an adult with alopecia areata. Some clones in this sample may be carry-over from other donors' samples. This table probably holds off-target reads from a library built for another chain. The sample was whole blood, taken before DPC sensitization or 2, 6, or about 24 weeks after (not recorded which).

The CDR3: CASSVIPGTQYF. CDR3 DNA: TGTGCCAGCAGCGTAATTCCCGGTACGCAGTATTTT. V usage is TRBV11-2 and J usage is TRBJ2-3; D is uncertain. With 5 bases removed from V and 8 bases from J, the gap between germline ends came to 11 bases. Per the germline V gene, CDR1 is SGHAT and CDR2 is FQNNGV. The CDR3 is 12 residues long.